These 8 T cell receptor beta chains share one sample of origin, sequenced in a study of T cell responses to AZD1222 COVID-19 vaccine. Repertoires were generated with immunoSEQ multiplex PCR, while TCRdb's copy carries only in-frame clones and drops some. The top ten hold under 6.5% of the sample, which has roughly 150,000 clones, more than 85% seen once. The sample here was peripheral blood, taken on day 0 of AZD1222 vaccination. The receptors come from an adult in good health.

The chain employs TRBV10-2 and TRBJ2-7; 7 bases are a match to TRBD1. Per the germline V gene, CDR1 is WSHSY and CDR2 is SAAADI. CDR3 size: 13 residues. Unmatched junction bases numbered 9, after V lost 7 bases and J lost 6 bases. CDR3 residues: CASTKDRQSEQYF. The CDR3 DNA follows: TGCGCCAGCACTAAGGACAGGCAGTCCGAGCAGTACTTC.

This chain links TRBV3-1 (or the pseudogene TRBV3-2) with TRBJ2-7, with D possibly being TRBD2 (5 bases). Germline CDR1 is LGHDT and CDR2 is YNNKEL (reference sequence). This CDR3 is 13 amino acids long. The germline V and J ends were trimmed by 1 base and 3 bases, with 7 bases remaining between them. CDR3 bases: TGTGCCAGCAGCCAAGGAGGGTTCTACGAGCAGTACTTC. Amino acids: CASSQGGFYEQYF.

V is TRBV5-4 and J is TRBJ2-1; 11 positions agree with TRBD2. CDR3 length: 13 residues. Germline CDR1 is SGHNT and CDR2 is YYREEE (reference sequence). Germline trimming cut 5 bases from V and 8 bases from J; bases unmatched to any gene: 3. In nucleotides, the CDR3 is TGTGCCAGCAGATTAGCGGGAGGGGATGAGCAGTTCTTC. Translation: CASRLAGGDEQFF.

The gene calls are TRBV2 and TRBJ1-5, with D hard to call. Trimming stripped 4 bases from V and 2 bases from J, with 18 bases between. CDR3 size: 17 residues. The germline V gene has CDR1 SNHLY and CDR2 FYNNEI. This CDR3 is CASSASVYGVGNQPQHF. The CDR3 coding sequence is TGTGCCAGCAGTGCATCCGTATACGGAGTCGGCAATCAGCCCCAGCATTTT.

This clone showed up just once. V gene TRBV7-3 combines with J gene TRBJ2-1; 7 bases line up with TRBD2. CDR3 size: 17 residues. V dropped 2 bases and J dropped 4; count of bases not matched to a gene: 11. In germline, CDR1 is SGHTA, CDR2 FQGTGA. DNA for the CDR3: TGTGCCAGCAGCTTAGGGCCCTGGGGGAGGGGATACAATGAGCAGTTCTTC. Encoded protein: CASSLGPWGRGYNEQFF.

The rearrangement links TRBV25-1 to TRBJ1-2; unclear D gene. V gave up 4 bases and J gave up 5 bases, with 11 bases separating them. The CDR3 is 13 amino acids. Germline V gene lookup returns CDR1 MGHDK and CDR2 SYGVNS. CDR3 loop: CASSAGEGYGYTF. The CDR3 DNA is TGTGCCAGCAGTGCGGGTGAAGGGTATGGCTACACCTTC.

The CDR3 DNA follows: TGTGCCAGCTCACGCCTGGCTCAGGCGGGCACTGAAGCTTTCTTT. Protein product: CASSRLAQAGTEAFF. J is TRBJ1-1 and V is TRBV18; no clear D gene. Trimming took 4 bases from V and 4 from J, leaving 16 bases between them. The CDR3 loop spans 15 amino acids. Germline values: CDR1 KGHSH, CDR2 LQKENI.

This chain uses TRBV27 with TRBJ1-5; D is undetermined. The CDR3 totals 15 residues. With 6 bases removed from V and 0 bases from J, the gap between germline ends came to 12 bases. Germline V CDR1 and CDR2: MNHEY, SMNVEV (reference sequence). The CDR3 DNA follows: TGTGCCAGCAGCCCTGGACGGTATAGCAATCAGCCCCAGCATTTT. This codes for CASSPGRYSNQPQHF.